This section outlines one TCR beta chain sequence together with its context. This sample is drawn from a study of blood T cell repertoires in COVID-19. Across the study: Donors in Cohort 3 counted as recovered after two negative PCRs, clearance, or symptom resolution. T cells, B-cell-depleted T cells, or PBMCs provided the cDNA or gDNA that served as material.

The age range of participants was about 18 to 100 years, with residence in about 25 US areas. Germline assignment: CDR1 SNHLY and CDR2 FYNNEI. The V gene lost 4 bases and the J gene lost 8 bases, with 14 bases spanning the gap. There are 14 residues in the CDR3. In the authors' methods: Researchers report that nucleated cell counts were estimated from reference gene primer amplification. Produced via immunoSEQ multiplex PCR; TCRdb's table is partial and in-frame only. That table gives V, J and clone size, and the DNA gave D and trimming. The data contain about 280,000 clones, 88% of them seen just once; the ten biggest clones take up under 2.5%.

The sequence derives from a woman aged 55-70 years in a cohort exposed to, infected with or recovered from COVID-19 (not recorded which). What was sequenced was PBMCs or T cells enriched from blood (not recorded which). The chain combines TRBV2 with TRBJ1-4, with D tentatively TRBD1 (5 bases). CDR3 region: CASSVIGVREKLFF. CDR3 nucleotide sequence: TGTGCCAGCAGTGTAATAGGGGTTCGGGAAAAACTGTTTTTT. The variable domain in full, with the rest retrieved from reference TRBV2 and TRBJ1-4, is EPEVTQTPSHQVTQMGQEVILRCVPISNHLYFYWYRQILGQKVEFLVSFYNNEISEKSEIFDDQFSVERPDGSNFTLKIRSTKLEDSAMYFCASSVIGVREKLFFGSGTQLSVL.